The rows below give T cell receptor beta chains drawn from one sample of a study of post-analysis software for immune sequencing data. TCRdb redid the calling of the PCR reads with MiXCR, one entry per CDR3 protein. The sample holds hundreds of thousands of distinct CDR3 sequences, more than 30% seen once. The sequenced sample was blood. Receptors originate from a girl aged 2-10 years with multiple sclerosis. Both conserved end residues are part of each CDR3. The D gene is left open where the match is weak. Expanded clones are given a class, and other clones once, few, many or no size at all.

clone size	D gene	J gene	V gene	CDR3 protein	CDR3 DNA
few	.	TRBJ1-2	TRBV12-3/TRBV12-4	CASSHIRGRLSNYGYTF	TGTGCCAGCAGCCATATTCGAGGACGTCTCTCTAACTATGGCTACACCTTC
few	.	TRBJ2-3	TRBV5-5	CASSFLGTDTQYF	TGTGCCAGCAGCTTTCTCGGCACAGATACGCAGTATTTT
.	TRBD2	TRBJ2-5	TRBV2	CASTPTSGAYNEQYF	TGTGCCAGCACCCCGACTAGCGGGGCCTACAATGAGCAGTACTTC
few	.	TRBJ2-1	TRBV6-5	CASSYSYADNEQFF	TGTGCCAGCAGTTACTCGTACGCCGACAATGAGCAGTTCTTC
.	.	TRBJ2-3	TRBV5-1	CASSNAGRGTDTQYF	TGCGCCAGCAGCAATGCGGGACGCGGCACAGATACGCAGTATTTT
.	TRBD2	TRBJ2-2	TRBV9	CASSVATSGVTGELFF	TGTGCCAGCAGCGTAGCTACTAGCGGGGTCACCGGGGAGCTGTTTTTT
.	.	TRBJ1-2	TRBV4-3	CASSQRVADGYTF	TGCGCCAGCAGCCAAAGGGTTGCCGATGGCTACACCTTC
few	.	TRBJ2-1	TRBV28	CASSSFSGGSYNEQFF	TGTGCCAGCAGTTCCTTTAGCGGAGGGAGCTACAATGAGCAGTTCTTC
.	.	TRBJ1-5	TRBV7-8	CASSASRSNQPQHF	TGTGCCAGCAGCGCCTCCCGGTCCAATCAGCCCCAGCATTTT
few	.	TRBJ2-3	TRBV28	CASSPRGAYTDTQYF	TGTGCCAGCAGTCCCCGCGGGGCATACACAGATACGCAGTATTTT
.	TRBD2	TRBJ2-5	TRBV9	CASSVDSGNRETQYF	TGTGCCAGCAGCGTAGATAGCGGGAATAGAGAGACCCAGTACTTC
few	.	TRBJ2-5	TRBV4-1	CASSQEQLQETQYF	TGCGCCAGCAGCCAAGAACAGCTCCAAGAGACCCAGTACTTC
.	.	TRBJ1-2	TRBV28	CASSTTGYGYTF	TGTGCCAGCAGCACTACGGGGTATGGCTACACCTTC
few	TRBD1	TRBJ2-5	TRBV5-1	CASSSEGQGKYF	TGCGCCAGCAGCTCCGAGGGACAGGGAAAGTACTTC
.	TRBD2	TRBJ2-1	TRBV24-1	CATSDRSSGNEQFF	TGTGCCACCAGTGATCGGTCTAGCGGGAATGAGCAGTTCTTC
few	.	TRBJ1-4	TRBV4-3	CASSEGVTNEKLFF	TGCGCCAGCAGCGAGGGGGTAACTAATGAAAAACTGTTTTTT
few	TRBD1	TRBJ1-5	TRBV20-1	CSANDRVGNQPQHF	TGCAGTGCTAATGACAGGGTGGGCAATCAGCCCCAGCATTTT
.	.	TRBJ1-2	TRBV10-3	CAISTTQGHYGYTF	TGTGCCATCAGTACCACGCAGGGCCACTATGGCTACACCTTC
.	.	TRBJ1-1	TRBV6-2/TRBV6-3	CACSRRQMNTEAFF	TGTGCCTGCAGCAGAAGACAGATGAACACTGAAGCTTTCTTT
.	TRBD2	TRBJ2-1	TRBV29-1	CSVDGGYYNEQFF	TGCAGCGTTGACGGGGGGTACTACAATGAGCAGTTCTTC
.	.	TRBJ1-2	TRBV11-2	CASSFTGLEGYTF	TGTGCCAGCAGCTTTACAGGGTTAGAAGGCTACACCTTC